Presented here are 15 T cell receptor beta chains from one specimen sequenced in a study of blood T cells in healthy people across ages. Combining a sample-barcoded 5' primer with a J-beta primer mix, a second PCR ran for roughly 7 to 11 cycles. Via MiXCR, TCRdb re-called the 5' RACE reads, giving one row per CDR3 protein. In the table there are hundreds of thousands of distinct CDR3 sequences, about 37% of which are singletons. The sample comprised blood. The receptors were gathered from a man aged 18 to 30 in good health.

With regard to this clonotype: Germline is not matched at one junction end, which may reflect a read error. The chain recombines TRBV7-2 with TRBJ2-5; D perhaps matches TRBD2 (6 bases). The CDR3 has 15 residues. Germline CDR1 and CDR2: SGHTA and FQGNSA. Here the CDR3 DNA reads TGTGCTAGCAGTTCCCTGACTAGGGCATACAATGAGCAGTACTTC. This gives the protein CASSSLTRAYNEQYF.

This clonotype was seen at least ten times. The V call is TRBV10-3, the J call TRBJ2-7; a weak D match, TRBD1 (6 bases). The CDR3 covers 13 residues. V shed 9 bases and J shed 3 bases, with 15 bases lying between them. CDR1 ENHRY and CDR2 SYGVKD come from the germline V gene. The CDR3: CAIGTGTNYEQYF. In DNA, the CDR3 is TGTGCCATTGGGACCGGGACAAACTACGAGCAGTACTTC.

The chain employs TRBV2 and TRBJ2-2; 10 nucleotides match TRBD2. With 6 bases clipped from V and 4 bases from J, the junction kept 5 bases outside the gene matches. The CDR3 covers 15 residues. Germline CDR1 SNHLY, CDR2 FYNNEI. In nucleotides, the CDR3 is TGTGCCAGCAGGAGCTTAGCGGGGGGCACCGGGGAGCTGTTTTTT. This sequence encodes CASRSLAGGTGELFF.

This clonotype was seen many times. CDR3: CASSPDRVKKFF. The DNA of the CDR3 is TGTGCCAGCAGTCCGGACAGGGTGAAGAAGTTCTTC. This chain connects TRBV2 to TRBJ2-1; 8 bases are shared with TRBD1. Germline CDR1 SNHLY, CDR2 FYNNEI. Germline trimming cut 5 bases from V and 14 bases from J; bases unmatched to any gene: 8. This CDR3 is built from 12 residues.

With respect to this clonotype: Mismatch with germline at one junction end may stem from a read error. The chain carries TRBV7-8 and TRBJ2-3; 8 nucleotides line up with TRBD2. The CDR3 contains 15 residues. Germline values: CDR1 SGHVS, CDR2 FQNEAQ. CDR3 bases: TGTACCAGCAGCTTAGCACTAGCGGACACAGATACGCAGTATTTT. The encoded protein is CTSSLALADTDTQYF.

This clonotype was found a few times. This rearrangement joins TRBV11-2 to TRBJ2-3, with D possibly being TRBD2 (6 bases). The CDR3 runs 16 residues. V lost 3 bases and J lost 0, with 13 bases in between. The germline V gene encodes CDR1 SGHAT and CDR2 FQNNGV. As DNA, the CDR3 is TGTGCCAGCAGCTTTCGCGGGGTAGCTAGCACAGATACGCAGTATTTT. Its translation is CASSFRGVASTDTQYF.

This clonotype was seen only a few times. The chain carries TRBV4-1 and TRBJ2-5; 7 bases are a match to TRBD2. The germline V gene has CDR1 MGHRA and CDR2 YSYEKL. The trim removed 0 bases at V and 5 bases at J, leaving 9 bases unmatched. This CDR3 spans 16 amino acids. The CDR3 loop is CASSQDRVGGLETQYF. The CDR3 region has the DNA TGCGCCAGCAGCCAAGATAGGGTGGGGGGGTTGGAGACCCAGTACTTC.

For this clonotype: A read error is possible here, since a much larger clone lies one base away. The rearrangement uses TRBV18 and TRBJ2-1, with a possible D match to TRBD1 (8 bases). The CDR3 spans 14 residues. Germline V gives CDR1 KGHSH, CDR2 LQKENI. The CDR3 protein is CASSLTGDYKEQFF. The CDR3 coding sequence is TGTGCCAGCTCACTGACAGGGGACTACAAGGAGCAGTTCTTC.

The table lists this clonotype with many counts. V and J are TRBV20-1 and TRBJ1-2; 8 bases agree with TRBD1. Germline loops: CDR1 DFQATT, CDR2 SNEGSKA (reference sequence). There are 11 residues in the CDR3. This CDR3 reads CSLDRDYGYTF. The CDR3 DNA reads TGCAGCCTGGACAGGGACTATGGCTACACCTTC.

In DNA, the CDR3 is TGTGCCAGCAGTTCTAGACTAGCGGGGCCCAATGAGCAGTTCTTC. Protein sequence: CASSSRLAGPNEQFF. The chain combines TRBV9 with TRBJ2-1, with 11 bases identical to TRBD2. This CDR3 is 15 amino acids long. CDR1 SGDLS and CDR2 YYNGEE come from the germline V gene. J gave up 6 bases and V 5 bases, and 7 bases lay outside the gene matches.

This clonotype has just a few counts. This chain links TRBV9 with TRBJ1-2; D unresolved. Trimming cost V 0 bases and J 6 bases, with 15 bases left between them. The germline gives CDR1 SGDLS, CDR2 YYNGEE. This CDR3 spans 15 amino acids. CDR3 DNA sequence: TGTGCCAGCAGCGTAGATCTCGTCGGAAGGGATGGCTACACCTTC. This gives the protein CASSVDLVGRDGYTF.

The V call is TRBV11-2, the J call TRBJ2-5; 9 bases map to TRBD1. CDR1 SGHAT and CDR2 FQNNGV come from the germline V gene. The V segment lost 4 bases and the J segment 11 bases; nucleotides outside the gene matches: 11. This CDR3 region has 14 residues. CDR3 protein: CASSYTGGAGVQYF. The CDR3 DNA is TGTGCCAGCAGCTACACAGGGGGCGCGGGGGTGCAGTACTTC.

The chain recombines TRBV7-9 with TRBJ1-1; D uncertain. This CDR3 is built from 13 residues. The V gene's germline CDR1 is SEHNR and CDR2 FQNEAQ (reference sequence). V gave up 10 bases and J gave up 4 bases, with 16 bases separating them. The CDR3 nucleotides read TGTGCCACCGCTCTTTACTCGGGCACTGAAGCTTTCTTT. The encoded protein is CATALYSGTEAFF.

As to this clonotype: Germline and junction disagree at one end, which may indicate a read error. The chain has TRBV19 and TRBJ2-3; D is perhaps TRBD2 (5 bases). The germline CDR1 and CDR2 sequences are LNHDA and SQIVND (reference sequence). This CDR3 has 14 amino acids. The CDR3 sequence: CTSSTSGITDTQYF. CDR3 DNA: TGTACCAGTAGTACGAGCGGAATCACAGATACGCAGTATTTT.

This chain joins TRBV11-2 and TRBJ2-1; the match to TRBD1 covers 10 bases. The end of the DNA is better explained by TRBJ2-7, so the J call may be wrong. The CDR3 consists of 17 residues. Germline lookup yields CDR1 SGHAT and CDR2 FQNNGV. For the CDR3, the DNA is TGTGCCAGCAGCTTAGGGGGACAGGGGATTTCCTACAATGAGCAGTACTTC. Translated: CASSLGGQGISYNEQYF.